Listed below are T cell receptor beta chains from one sample, sequenced in a study of T cell responses to AZD1222 COVID-19 vaccine. The repertoire was sequenced with immunoSEQ multiplex PCR; TCRdb's copy has only in-frame clones and lacks some. The data contain about 100,000 clones, 88% of them seen just once; the ten biggest clones take up 2.8%. The starting material was peripheral blood, obtained on day 0 of AZD1222 vaccination. These receptors were obtained from an adult in good health. The conserved cysteine and the conserved F or W are not part of the CDR3 here.

V	J	CDR3
TRBV7-6	TRBJ1-1	ASSSQQGLGEAF
TRBV2	TRBJ1-4	ASSESGTQNEKLF
TRBV6-6	TRBJ1-3	ASRITGNSGNTIY
TRBV18	TRBJ1-5	ASSPGSDQPQH
TRBV15	TRBJ1-2	ATSREGRVLDYGYT
TRBV29-1	TRBJ2-2	SVGLAGDTGELF
TRBV30	TRBJ1-1	AWSADSYTEAF
TRBV12-3/TRBV12-4	TRBJ1-2	ASTIGAAYGYT
TRBV19	TRBJ1-4	ASRTTGINEKLF
TRBV7-9	TRBJ2-3	ASSQRQASTDTQY
TRBV18	TRBJ1-1	ASSPTGTSEAF
TRBV3-1/TRBV3-2	TRBJ2-3	ASSQLAGPGGTQY
TRBV5-4	TRBJ1-1	ASSFPRTGTLNTEAF
TRBV5-1	TRBJ2-5	ASSLVTSGEETQY
TRBV4-2	TRBJ1-1	ASSRETLNTEAF
TRBV5-1	TRBJ1-5	ASSPTGDSNQPQH
TRBV12-3/TRBV12-4	TRBJ1-5	ASSLAGQTQH
TRBV7-3	TRBJ2-6	ASRSGQPGANVLT
TRBV10-3	TRBJ2-3	AINTGVDTQY
TRBV7-9	TRBJ1-1	ASSPQVNTEAF
TRBV19	TRBJ1-2	ASSISGTLSNYGYT
TRBV5-4	TRBJ1-3	ASSSTSGAGNTIY
TRBV3-1/TRBV3-2	TRBJ1-2	ASSQRTNYGYT
TRBV29-1	TRBJ2-7	SVSGQGTYEQY
TRBV11-2	TRBJ2-7	ASSLEGTGSYEQY
TRBV19	TRBJ1-3	ASSPGTGRSGNTIY
TRBV27	TRBJ2-2	ASSSGWAGELF
TRBV3-1/TRBV3-2	TRBJ2-1	ASSQGTIRREQF
TRBV30	TRBJ1-1	AWSGQNPGVSEAF
TRBV28	TRBJ1-2	ASSLGQGGGYT
TRBV11-3	TRBJ2-1	ASSLVRGGAHEQF
TRBV24-1	TRBJ2-5	ATSDSGQPQETQY
TRBV7-9	TRBJ1-1	ASSLLQGSNTEAF
TRBV4-1	TRBJ1-5	ASSPKGGDSNQPQH
TRBV5-1	TRBJ1-3	ASRPRTESSGNTIY
TRBV19	TRBJ1-5	ASSILNSQPQH
TRBV30	TRBJ1-6	AWRNIRESYNSPLH
TRBV10-3	TRBJ1-2	AISPSTGGMDYGYT
TRBV3-1/TRBV3-2	TRBJ1-1	ASSQEQGARNTEAF
TRBV27	TRBJ2-1	ASSMTSGSYNEQF
TRBV6-1	TRBJ1-6	ASSESWGTLLH
TRBV7-9	TRBJ1-6	ASSSPGGAYNSPLH
TRBV18	TRBJ2-7	ASSSPPLPGTYEQY
TRBV11-3	TRBJ2-3	ASSLGTSGGLEDTQY
TRBV25-1	TRBJ1-2	ASSGGQFYGYT
TRBV7-8	TRBJ2-7	ASSQLQGAGYEQY
TRBV6-5	TRBJ1-6	ASSPGRTTPLH
TRBV7-9	TRBJ2-5	ASSLRAMVQGRRETQY
TRBV9	TRBJ2-4	ASSEMGHPGNIQY
TRBV19	TRBJ2-2	ASSIVSLNTGELF